This paragraph covers one T cell receptor (beta chain) sequence. Trimming removed 3 bases from V and 4 bases from J; junction bases left unmatched: 15. CDR3 length: 18 residues. Germline lookup yields CDR1 SGDLS and CDR2 YYNGEE. The data originate from a study of blood T cell repertoires in COVID-19. Study-wide context: PBMCs, B-cell-depleted T cells, or T cells provided the cDNA or gDNA that made up the material.

Per the study methods: From reference gene primer amplification, estimates of nucleated cell counts were derived. Here immunoSEQ multiplex PCR was the method, and the copy in TCRdb shows in-frame clones only, minus some. That table gives V, J and clone size, and the DNA gave D and trimming. The repertoire holds approximately 120,000 clones, with approximately 85% as singletons. V usage is TRBV9 and J usage is TRBJ2-3, with 9 bases aligning to TRBD2. This clonotype originated in a woman of 80 years or more with COVID-19, enrolled during active disease. The specimen was peripheral blood. CDR3 bases: TGTGCCAGCAGCGCGAGAAGGGTAGCGGGGGAGGGGCCAGATACGCAGTATTTT. Its protein is CASSARRVAGEGPDTQYF.